These T cell receptor beta chains were read from a single sample in a study of cytomegalovirus exposure and HLA in healthy donors. The assay was immunoSEQ multiplex PCR, and TCRdb's table has in-frame clones only and misses some. The table records approximately 160,000 clones, roughly 80% of them present only once. The specimen was PBMCs. The receptors come from a girl aged 2-9 years in good health and CMV-seropositive. The conserved cysteine and the conserved F or W are not part of the CDR3 here. Clone sizes are given selectively: once, few, many, or a class where the clone is expanded.

NA	TRBV25-1	TRBJ1-5	ASRASGNHQPQH
NA	TRBV10-2	TRBJ2-7	ASSESVGGGQY
NA	TRBV4-1	TRBJ2-1	ASSQVKGRAGSEQF
NA	TRBV9	TRBJ2-7	ASSAGASGATYEQY
once	TRBV19	TRBJ2-1	ASSITSGRTYNEQF
NA	TRBV5-1	TRBJ1-3	ASSGGQAQNTIY
NA	TRBV30	TRBJ2-3	AWSALGQSDTQY
once	TRBV28	TRBJ2-4	ASSLYRGIGY
once	TRBV18	TRBJ2-5	ASSPGQVKETQY
NA	TRBV30	TRBJ2-7	AWSRTRLYEQY
NA	TRBV11-2	TRBJ1-5	ASSLDRDTDQH
NA	TRBV5-4	TRBJ1-2	ASSLDRGGGYT
NA	TRBV6-5	TRBJ2-1	ASSLLAASSYNEQF
NA	TRBV6-5	TRBJ1-1	ASQVQGYTEAF
NA	TRBV10-2	TRBJ1-2	ASSESTPEYGYT
NA	TRBV28	TRBJ2-1	ASSLPGLADTRGF
NA	TRBV6-5	TRBJ2-1	ASSYEGGLAGDEQF
NA	TRBV5-1	TRBJ1-1	ASRTGGNTEAF
few	TRBV4-1	TRBJ2-7	ASSQVNIAGGYEQY
NA	TRBV30	TRBJ2-5	AWSYRGGLETQY
once	TRBV4-1	TRBJ1-5	ASSQASSNQPQH
NA	TRBV18	TRBJ2-7	ASSPPGRKGSYEQY
once	TRBV30	TRBJ1-2	AWSAASGTVLYGYT
NA	TRBV11-2	TRBJ1-2	ASSPPTTGYGYT
NA	TRBV28	TRBJ1-4	ASSLTGPLNEKLF
NA	TRBV5-1	TRBJ2-7	ASSLSRGGRWYYEQY
NA	TRBV30	TRBJ2-1	AWNAGVHEQF
NA	TRBV5-1	TRBJ2-5	ASWGPGLAGGESQETQY
NA	TRBV4-1	TRBJ2-7	ASSQGPRDRAYEQY
NA	TRBV5-1	TRBJ2-3	ASSPRGAHTDTQY
NA	TRBV5-1	TRBJ2-7	ASRREAGERYEQY
NA	TRBV28	TRBJ2-7	ASSDQGPYYEQY
few	TRBV7-9	TRBJ1-5	ASSWGLNQPQH
NA	TRBV4-1	TRBJ1-2	ASSQGTGNYGYT
few	TRBV6-1	TRBJ2-5	ASSEPGLEETQY
NA	TRBV2	TRBJ1-2	ASSGETGWHYGYT
NA	TRBV4-1	TRBJ2-7	ASSQMGLGATNEQY
NA	TRBV30	TRBJ2-6	AIGDNAGANVLT
NA	TRBV5-1	TRBJ2-1	ASSAAGTSGYNEQF
NA	TRBV7-2	TRBJ2-5	ASSSYQETQY
NA	TRBV7-9	TRBJ2-7	ASSHSYEQY
NA	TRBV28	TRBJ2-6	ASRPRTGLSGANVLT
NA	TRBV5-1	TRBJ2-7	ASREQGFYEQY
NA	TRBV6-4	TRBJ2-1	ASSESAGEYNEQF
NA	TRBV30	TRBJ1-3	AWSPGQSGNTIY
NA	TRBV30	TRBJ2-1	AWSQLNEQF
NA	TRBV12-5	TRBJ1-1	ASAGTGGDAEAF
NA	TRBV13	TRBJ2-5	ASSQATGTSGIIETQY
NA	TRBV19	TRBJ1-5	ASMTGNQPQH
NA	TRBV11-3	TRBJ2-7	ASSARDGEQY
NA	TRBV30	TRBJ1-3	AWSRTGAGTIY
NA	TRBV28	TRBJ2-1	ASTSSGRPSSYNEQF
NA	TRBV28	TRBJ1-4	ASSLIRTGGSEKLF
NA	TRBV7-3	TRBJ2-1	ASSLLSGSGYNEQF
NA	TRBV7-8	TRBJ1-4	ASSRRGQTTNEKLF
NA	TRBV28	TRBJ2-5	ASRVAGEETQY
NA	TRBV2	TRBJ1-2	ASSEQGPNYGYT
NA	TRBV5-1	TRBJ2-1	ASSWGGRGGYEQF
NA	TRBV9	TRBJ2-7	ASSLLAGPSYEQY
NA	TRBV30	TRBJ2-5	GCPGTSGSFVETQY